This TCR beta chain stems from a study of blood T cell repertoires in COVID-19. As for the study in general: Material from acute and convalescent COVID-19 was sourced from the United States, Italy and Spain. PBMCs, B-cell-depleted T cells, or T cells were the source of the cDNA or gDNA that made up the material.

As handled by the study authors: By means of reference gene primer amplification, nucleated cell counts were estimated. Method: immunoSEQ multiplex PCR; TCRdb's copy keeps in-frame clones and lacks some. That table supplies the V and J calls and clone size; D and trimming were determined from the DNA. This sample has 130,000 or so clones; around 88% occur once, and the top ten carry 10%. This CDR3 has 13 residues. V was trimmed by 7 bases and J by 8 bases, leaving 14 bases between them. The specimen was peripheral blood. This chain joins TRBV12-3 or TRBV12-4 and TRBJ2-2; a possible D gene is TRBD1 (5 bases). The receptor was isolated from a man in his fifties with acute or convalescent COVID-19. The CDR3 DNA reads TGTGCCAGCACGACAATACAGGCTGGGGAGCTGTTTTTT. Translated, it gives CASTTIQAGELFF.